The 27 T cell receptor beta chains given below trace back to one sample, sequenced in a study of blood T cell repertoires in COVID-19 (dated by TCRdb to about 2020). The library was produced with the immunoSEQ multiplex PCR assay. Imported from immuneACCESS, the table was reduced by TCRdb to in-frame sequences with V and J called. These copies leave out some clones; in studies compared against another copy, an unresolved V gene accounts for under half, and the cause of the remainder is not known. The sample contains more than 300,000 clones, 70% to 90% of them found a single time. About 10% of the sample goes to the ten largest clones. Material for sequencing was PBMCs or T cells enriched from blood (not recorded which). Receptor source: a woman younger than 35 who had recovered from COVID-19.

CDR3 loop: CASSLRWRAENTGELFF. The DNA of the CDR3 is TGTGCCAGCAGCTTAAGGTGGAGGGCAGAGAACACCGGGGAGCTGTTTTTT. V usage is TRBV11-2 and J usage is TRBJ2-2, with D possibly TRBD2 on 6 matching bases. Trimming removed 2 bases at V and 1 base at J, with 14 bases between. This CDR3 is 17 amino acids long. The germline V gene has CDR1 SGHAT and CDR2 FQNNGV.

The chain employs TRBV4-1 and TRBJ2-1; D is possibly TRBD2 (6 bases). Trimming removed 1 base at V and 2 bases at J, with 12 bases between. Per the germline V gene, CDR1 is MGHRA and CDR2 is YSYEKL. The CDR3 has 16 residues. CDR3 residues: CASSQAGRIPYNEQFF. DNA of the CDR3: TGCGCCAGCAGCCAAGCCGGGAGAATACCCTACAATGAGCAGTTCTTC.

The chain joins TRBV7-9 to TRBJ2-6; 12 bases map to TRBD1. This CDR3 spans 18 amino acids. Trimming removed 4 bases from V and 1 base from J; junction bases left unmatched: 5. CDR1 SEHNR and CDR2 FQNEAQ come from the germline V gene (reference sequence). The CDR3 region is CASSWRDRGQSGANVLTF. In nucleotides, the CDR3 is TGTGCCAGCAGCTGGCGGGACAGGGGGCAATCTGGGGCCAACGTCCTGACTTTC.

The genes are TRBV5-1 and TRBJ1-2, with a weak D call TRBD1 (5 bases). Germline CDR1 SGHRS, CDR2 YFSETQ. The CDR3 runs to 14 residues. Between the trimmed V and J ends, which lost 0 bases and 5 bases, there was a span of 11 bases. The CDR3, as DNA: TGCGCCAGCAGCTTGGGGCTCGGGGGATATGGCTACACCTTC. Translation gives CASSLGLGGYGYTF. Combining the CDR3 with reference TRBV5-1 and TRBJ1-2 gives the whole variable domain KAGVTQTPRYLIKTRGQQVTLSCSPISGHRSVSWYQQTPGQGLQFLFEYFSETQRNKGNFPGRFSGRQFSNSRSEMNVSTLELGDSALYLCASSLGLGGYGYTFGSGTRLTVV.

Points on this clone: The identical CDR3 is also encoded by other nucleotide sequences in the sample. J is TRBJ1-6 and V is TRBV19; D is ambiguous. This CDR3 is 16 amino acids long. The V gene's germline CDR1 is LNHDA and CDR2 SQIVND (reference sequence). V gave up 3 bases and J gave up 4 bases, with 13 bases separating them. CDR3 protein: CASSMGGRSYNSPLHF. The CDR3 DNA reads TGTGCCAGTAGTATGGGAGGACGCTCTTATAATTCACCCCTCCACTTT.

This chain connects TRBV7-7 to TRBJ2-2; D gene unclear. Germline CDR1 SSHAT, CDR2 FNYEAQ (reference sequence). Deletions cut 5 bases from V and 2 bases from J, with 12 bases between. The CDR3 loop spans 15 amino acids. This chain's CDR3 is CASSPSGINTGELFF. The CDR3, as DNA: TGTGCCAGCAGCCCCTCCGGTATCAACACCGGGGAGCTGTTTTTT.

The V and J genes are TRBV29-1 and TRBJ1-3; TRBD1 might be the D (5 bases). Germline-derived CDR1 and CDR2 are SQVTM and ANQGSEA. Deletions cut 4 bases from V and 0 bases from J, with 7 bases between. CDR3 length equals 13 residues. The CDR3 sequence is CSVVQGSGNTIYF. The CDR3 coding sequence is TGCAGCGTTGTGCAGGGCTCTGGAAACACCATATATTTT.

This chain uses TRBV6-1 with TRBJ1-2; TRBD1 agrees at 9 bases. The CDR3 sequence is 17 residues long. V gave up 4 bases and J gave up 4 bases; unmatched junction bases: 13. Germline CDR1 reads MNHNS; CDR2 reads SASEGT. CDR3 protein: CASSVSGTGSRGYGYTF. Written as DNA, the CDR3 is TGTGCCAGCAGTGTATCCGGGACAGGGAGTCGAGGCTATGGCTACACCTTC.

The chain recombines TRBV4-1 with TRBJ2-1, with D maybe TRBD2 (5 bases). This CDR3 is 14 amino acids long. Germline CDR1 is MGHRA and CDR2 is YSYEKL. V dropped 1 base and J dropped 6 bases, with 10 bases sitting between them. The CDR3 DNA reads as TGCGCCAGCAGCCAAGGGAGGCTAACCAATGAGCAGTTCTTC. Translating gives CASSQGRLTNEQFF.

The genes are TRBV10-2 and TRBJ1-4, with D possibly being TRBD1 (5 bases). The ends were cut back, 3 bases at V and 8 bases at J, with 19 bases in the middle. Germline CDR1 WSHSY, CDR2 SAAADI. CDR3 length: 16 residues. CDR3 residues: CASSDGQGRFDEKLFF. The CDR3 DNA follows: TGCGCCAGCAGTGACGGTCAGGGTAGGTTTGACGAAAAACTGTTTTTT.

V is TRBV27 and J is TRBJ1-1, with no clear D. Between the trimmed V and J ends, which lost 3 bases and 1 base, there was a span of 12 bases. CDR1 is MNHEY and CDR2 is SMNVEV in the germline V gene (reference sequence). The CDR3 has 15 residues. For the CDR3, the DNA is TGTGCCAGCAGTTTTCGGGTGGGAGAGAACACTGAAGCTTTCTTT. It codes for CASSFRVGENTEAFF.

The V gene is TRBV4-1, the J gene TRBJ2-1, with 12 bases identical to TRBD2. V lost 0 bases, J lost 5 bases, and 5 bases stayed unmatched. The CDR3 has 17 residues. Germline V CDR1 and CDR2: MGHRA, YSYEKL. CDR3 region: CASSQEPRTSGDNEQFF. CDR3 DNA: TGCGCCAGCAGCCAAGAACCCCGGACTAGCGGGGACAATGAGCAGTTCTTC.

The chain recombines TRBV18 with TRBJ2-7, with D hard to call. The length of the CDR3 is 13 residues. V was clipped by 5 bases and J by 3 bases, with 11 bases between them. The germline CDR1 and CDR2 sequences are KGHSH and LQKENI. Here the CDR3 reads CASSEDTFYEQYF. The CDR3 DNA reads as TGTGCCAGCTCAGAAGACACTTTCTACGAGCAGTACTTC.

This chain connects TRBV5-1 to TRBJ1-2, with 7 bases that match TRBD1. Germline CDR1 reads SGHRS; CDR2 reads YFSETQ. Trimming at V came to 0 bases and at J to 2 bases, leaving 1 base not matched to a gene. The CDR3 is 14 amino acids. Written as DNA, the CDR3 is TGCGCCAGCAGCTTGGGGGACAGAAACTATGGCTACACCTTC. Amino acids: CASSLGDRNYGYTF.

CDR3 sequence (DNA): TGTGCCAGCGGCCGGGACAGGGACAACTACGAGCAGTACTTC. It encodes CASGRDRDNYEQYF. The chain combines TRBV27 with TRBJ2-7; TRBD1 agrees at 9 bases. CDR1 and CDR2 from the germline V gene are MNHEY and SMNVEV (reference sequence). The CDR3 is 14 amino acids. Trimming cost V 8 bases and J 3 bases; bases outside gene matches: 8.

This clone was observed a single time. The chain employs TRBV2 and TRBJ2-1; 10 bases are a match to TRBD2. After removal of 2 bases from V and 10 bases from J, the junction contained 5 bases not matched to a gene. Per the germline V gene, CDR1 is SNHLY and CDR2 is FYNNEI. This CDR3 is built from 14 residues. CDR3 sequence (DNA): TGTGCCAGCAGTGAACTAGCGGGAGCTGGGGAGCAGTTCTTC. This codes for CASSELAGAGEQFF.

The chain recombines TRBV6-6 with TRBJ1-4, with a tentative D call TRBD1 (5 bases). Germline V lookup: CDR1 MNHNY, CDR2 SVGAGI (reference sequence). Trimming left V 2 bases short and J 6 bases short, with 13 bases between. This CDR3 is built from 15 residues. CDR3: CASSYGSTADEKLFF. The CDR3 DNA follows: TGTGCCAGCAGTTACGGGTCGACAGCAGATGAAAAACTGTTTTTT.

This clone was seen a few times. This rearrangement joins TRBV11-1 to TRBJ1-2; possibly TRBD1 for D (5 bases). V was trimmed by 5 bases and J by 5 bases, leaving 15 bases between them. CDR1 is SGHAT, CDR2 FQDESV, per germline (reference sequence). The CDR3 is 14 amino acids. CDR3 DNA: TGTGCCAGCAGCCCTTGGGAGGGGAGATATGGCTACACCTTC. This codes for CASSPWEGRYGYTF.

A single count supports this clone. Other nucleotide sequences from this sample produce the same CDR3. The CDR3 DNA is TGTGCCAGCAGCCAAGATTTAAACAGCTATGGCTACACCTTC. It codes for CASSQDLNSYGYTF. The chain couples TRBV3-1 (or the pseudogene TRBV3-2) to TRBJ1-2; D gene unclear. With 0 bases removed from V and 4 bases from J, the gap between germline ends came to 9 bases. The CDR3 runs 14 residues. Germline CDR1 LGHDT, CDR2 YNNKEL (reference sequence).

The DNA of the CDR3 is TGTGCCAGCAGTAAACTTAGGGGCTACGAGCAGTACTTC. Translated: CASSKLRGYEQYF. The chain recombines TRBV27 with TRBJ2-7; D may be TRBD1 (5 bases). Trimming took 5 bases from V and 3 from J, leaving 11 bases between them. CDR1 MNHEY and CDR2 SMNVEV come from the germline V gene (reference sequence). This CDR3 has 13 residues.

The chain employs TRBV24-1 and TRBJ2-3; 7 bases agree with TRBD2. V was clipped by 7 bases and J by 5 bases; unmatched bases: 5. The CDR3 spans 13 residues. Germline values: CDR1 KGHDR, CDR2 SFDVKD. As DNA, the CDR3 is TGTGCCACCAGGCGGGAGTCCCAAGATACGCAGTATTTT. Protein: CATRRESQDTQYF.

V gene TRBV5-1 combines with J gene TRBJ2-7, with TRBD1 matching 9 bases. V shed 0 bases, J shed 1 base, and the junction held 5 bases outside the gene matches. This CDR3 spans 16 amino acids. Germline-derived CDR1 and CDR2 are SGHRS and YFSETQ. The CDR3 sequence: CASSLGRDRVSYEQYF. In DNA, the CDR3 is TGCGCCAGCAGCTTGGGCCGGGACAGGGTTTCCTACGAGCAGTACTTC.

This clone turned up a few times. This chain connects TRBV18 to TRBJ1-4; 8 positions agree with TRBD1. CDR3 length: 13 residues. Trimming cost V 3 bases and J 8 bases; bases outside gene matches: 2. Germline V gene data show CDR1 as KGHSH and CDR2 as LQKENI. As DNA, the CDR3 is TGTGCCAGCTCACCGGACAGGGAGGAAAAACTGTTTTTT. The encoded protein is CASSPDREEKLFF.

In regard to this clone: This CDR3 is also generated by other DNA sequences in the sample. V usage is TRBV9 and J usage is TRBJ1-6; 8 nucleotides agree with TRBD1. Germline assignment: CDR1 SGDLS and CDR2 YYNGEE. Trimming cost V 3 bases and J 10 bases; bases outside gene matches: 9. This CDR3 region has 15 residues. CDR3 loop: CASSASGTGGSPLHF. The CDR3, as DNA: TGTGCCAGCAGCGCGTCCGGGACAGGAGGGTCACCCCTCCACTTT.

Only a few counts were recorded for this clone. One end of the junction varies from germline; a read error may be responsible. This chain connects TRBV28 to TRBJ2-7, with 10 bases aligning to TRBD1. The CDR3 spans 11 residues. Germline lookup yields CDR1 MDHEN and CDR2 SYDVKM. CDR3 protein: CRTGGEYEQYF. The CDR3 nucleotides are TGCCGGACAGGGGGTGAATACGAGCAGTACTTC. The full variable domain, with the rest looked up from reference TRBV28 and TRBJ2-7, is DVKVTQSSRYLVKRTGEKVFLECVQDMDHENMFWYRQDPGLGLRLIYFSYDVKMKEKGDIPEGYSVSREKKERFSLILESASTNQTSMYLCRTGGEYEQYFGPGTRLTVT.

This chain connects TRBV3-1 (or the pseudogene TRBV3-2) to TRBJ2-5; possible D gene TRBD1, 6 bases. Germline lookup yields CDR1 LGHDT and CDR2 YNNKEL (reference sequence). The V end was cut by 5 bases, the J end by 4 bases, with 11 bases between. The CDR3 contains 13 residues. The CDR3 nucleotides are TGTGCCAGCAGCTCGCTAGGGGGAGAGACCCAGTACTTC. Its translation is CASSSLGGETQYF.

The rearrangement uses TRBV6-1 and TRBJ1-5; D perhaps matches TRBD1 (6 bases). V was cut by 2 bases and J by 3 bases, with 11 bases left in between. CDR1 and CDR2 from the germline V gene are MNHNS and SASEGT. The CDR3 has 15 amino acids. The CDR3 is CASSESRGPNQPQHF. The CDR3 region has the DNA TGTGCCAGCAGTGAATCCAGGGGACCCAATCAGCCCCAGCATTTT.